This is a list of T cell receptor beta chains from one sample in a study of shared clonotypes between healthy human individuals. Sequencing used immunoSEQ multiplex PCR; TCRdb keeps in-frame clones, though not all of them. The table lists about 2.4 million clones, approximately 93% of them singletons. The material sequenced was naive CD4+ T cells from PBMCs. Receptors were obtained from a man aged 18 to 35 in good health. Some clones in this sample may be carry-over from other donors' samples. Each CDR3 is given with its conserved first and last residue. A D gene is named only where the DNA matches it firmly. Not every row has a clone size; where given, it reads once, few, many or a size class.

J: TRBJ1-1
V: TRBV5-1
D: -
size: few
DNA: TGCGCCAGCAGTCTGGATATGAACACTGAAGCTTTCTTT
CDR3: CASSLDMNTEAFF

J: TRBJ2-3
V: TRBV7-8
D: TRBD1
size: -
DNA: TGTGCCAGCAGCGGACGGACAGGACATAGCACAGATACGCAGTATTTT
CDR3: CASSGRTGHSTDTQYF

J: TRBJ1-2
V: TRBV7-2
D: -
size: -
DNA: TGTGCCAGCAGCTTGGGGCAGGGAAACTATGGCTACACCTTC
CDR3: CASSLGQGNYGYTF

J: TRBJ1-2
V: TRBV6-1
D: -
size: -
DNA: TGTGCCAGCAGTGCCCGGAGGGGGGCCTATGGCTACACCTTC
CDR3: CASSARRGAYGYTF

J: TRBJ1-5
V: TRBV7-2
D: -
size: -
DNA: TGTGCCAGCAGCTTAATGGCGGGCAGGGGATCGGGTCAGCCCCAGCATTTT
CDR3: CASSLMAGRGSGQPQHF

J: TRBJ1-1
V: TRBV27
D: TRBD1
size: -
DNA: TGTGCCAGCAGTCCGTCACAGGGGAAGAAGAACACTGAAGCTTTCTTT
CDR3: CASSPSQGKKNTEAFF

J: TRBJ2-1
V: TRBV6-5
D: -
size: -
DNA: TGTGCTTCCGGACAACTATACAATGAGCAGTTCTTC
CDR3: CASGQLYNEQFF

J: TRBJ2-1
V: TRBV19
D: -
size: -
DNA: TGTGCCAGTAGTATCGGTGGTTACAATGAGCAGTTCTTC
CDR3: CASSIGGYNEQFF

J: TRBJ2-7
V: TRBV5-5
D: TRBD1
size: -
DNA: TGTGCCAGCAGCATCCGGGACAGGGGCCTTGGGCAGTACTTC
CDR3: CASSIRDRGLGQYF

J: TRBJ1-3
V: TRBV6-1
D: -
size: -
DNA: TGTGCCAGCAGTGAATTTGTGAGGGTGGGGACCGGGCTACCCACCATATATTTT
CDR3: CASSEFVRVGTGLPTIYF

J: TRBJ2-7
V: TRBV6-5
D: -
size: -
DNA: TGTGCCAGCAGTTACCAACAGGGTACAGCTTCCTACGAGCAGTACTTC
CDR3: CASSYQQGTASYEQYF

J: TRBJ1-5
V: TRBV6-4
D: -
size: -
DNA: TGTGCCAGCAGTGACGGTTCCGATCCGGGGTCGCATTTGAGGCCCCAGCATTTT
CDR3: CASSDGSDPGSHLRPQHF

J: TRBJ2-7
V: TRBV5-1
D: TRBD2
size: -
DNA: TGCGCCAGCAGCTTTTACTCCGGACTAGCGGGAGCCCGCAGCTCCTACGAGCAGTACTTC
CDR3: CASSFYSGLAGARSSYEQYF

J: TRBJ1-2
V: TRBV6-5
D: -
size: -
DNA: TGTGCCAGCAGTGGGCAGGGGTCCCTTAGCTACACCTTC
CDR3: CASSGQGSLSYTF

J: TRBJ2-5
V: TRBV28
D: -
size: -
DNA: TGTGCCAGCAGTTTAAGCCAGGCGCGTGAGACCCAGTACTTC
CDR3: CASSLSQARETQYF

J: TRBJ1-2
V: TRBV6-1
D: -
size: -
DNA: TGTGCCAGCAGTGAACTCGGACAGCCGTATGGCTACACCTTC
CDR3: CASSELGQPYGYTF

J: TRBJ2-4
V: TRBV5-8
D: TRBD1
size: -
DNA: TGTGCCAGCAGTGCCCGGACAGGGAAGAAAAACATTCAGTACTTC
CDR3: CASSARTGKKNIQYF

J: TRBJ1-4
V: TRBV6-1
D: -
size: -
DNA: TGTGCCAGCAGTGATCCCAGGCTGGTAACTAATGAAAAACTGTTTTTT
CDR3: CASSDPRLVTNEKLFF

J: TRBJ2-5
V: TRBV5-6
D: TRBD2
size: -
DNA: TGTGCCAGCAGCCGGACTAGCGGGAGGGAGACCCAGTACTTC
CDR3: CASSRTSGRETQYF

J: TRBJ1-5
V: TRBV28
D: TRBD1
size: -
DNA: TGTGCCACCCGCAGGCCGGGACAGTATAGCAATCAGCCCCAGCATTTT
CDR3: CATRRPGQYSNQPQHF

J: TRBJ2-1
V: TRBV28
D: -
size: -
DNA: TGTGCCAGCAGTTATGAGGCGGGTTCCTACAATGAGCAGTTCTTC
CDR3: CASSYEAGSYNEQFF

J: TRBJ2-7
V: TRBV7-2
D: -
size: -
DNA: TGTGCCAGCAGCTACCGGACAGCCGGAGCGAGCGAGCAGTACTTC
CDR3: CASSYRTAGASEQYF

J: TRBJ2-6
V: TRBV9
D: TRBD1
size: -
DNA: TGTGCCAGCAGCAGGACCGGGACAGGCTCTGGTGGGGCCAACGTCCTGACTTTC
CDR3: CASSRTGTGSGGANVLTF

J: TRBJ2-3
V: TRBV10-3
D: -
size: -
DNA: TGTGCCATCAGTGACGGCGCAGCGGGAGATACGCAGTATTTT
CDR3: CAISDGAAGDTQYF

J: TRBJ2-1
V: TRBV9
D: -
size: -
DNA: TGTGCCAGCAGCCGTGATCTCTACAATGAGCAGTTCTTC
CDR3: CASSRDLYNEQFF

J: TRBJ2-1
V: TRBV27
D: -
size: -
DNA: TGTGCCAGCAGTTTGGGGGGCGAGAGAGTCTACAATGAGCAGTTCTTC
CDR3: CASSLGGERVYNEQFF

J: TRBJ1-1
V: TRBV9
D: -
size: -
DNA: TGTGCCAGCAGCGTAGTGGGGGAGAACACTGAAGCTTTCTTT
CDR3: CASSVVGENTEAFF

J: TRBJ2-5
V: TRBV10-3
D: -
size: -
DNA: TGTGCCTCAGCCAATTCTAAGCCGCTGGAAGAGACCCAGTACTTC
CDR3: CASANSKPLEETQYF

J: TRBJ1-5
V: TRBV10-3
D: -
size: once
DNA: TGTGCCATCAGTGAGAACTCCCGAGGACAGCCCCAGCATTTT
CDR3: CAISENSRGQPQHF

J: TRBJ1-2
V: TRBV2
D: -
size: once
DNA: TGTGCCAGCAGTGAAGGTCAAACCCGCGGCTACACCTTC
CDR3: CASSEGQTRGYTF

J: TRBJ2-7
V: TRBV5-8
D: -
size: -
DNA: TGTGCCAGCAGCTTGGTGGGGACTGGCACCTACGAGCAGTACTTC
CDR3: CASSLVGTGTYEQYF

J: TRBJ2-1
V: TRBV5-1
D: TRBD2
size: once
DNA: TGCGCCAGCAGCGAACTAGCGGCCAATGAGCAGTTCTTC
CDR3: CASSELAANEQFF

J: TRBJ2-2
V: TRBV9
D: TRBD2
size: few
DNA: TGTGCCAGCAGCGCGACTAGCGGGGACGCGAACACCGGGGAGCTGTTTTTT
CDR3: CASSATSGDANTGELFF

J: TRBJ1-1
V: TRBV7-9
D: -
size: -
DNA: TGTGCCAGCAGCGTACAATCCCCTGAAGCTTTCTTT
CDR3: CASSVQSPEAFF

J: TRBJ1-5
V: TRBV5-6
D: -
size: -
DNA: TGTGCCAGCAGCTTCAATAACAATCAGCCCCAGCATTTT
CDR3: CASSFNNNQPQHF

J: TRBJ1-2
V: TRBV7-9
D: -
size: few
DNA: TGTGCCAGCAGCTTAGCTGGGAGCTGGACCTTC
CDR3: CASSLAGSWTF

J: TRBJ2-3
V: TRBV5-1
D: -
size: -
DNA: TGCGCCAGCAGCTTGGAGGGAGGAACAGATACGCAGTATTTT
CDR3: CASSLEGGTDTQYF

J: TRBJ2-7
V: TRBV28
D: -
size: once
DNA: TGTGCCAGCTCGTCCCAAGGGAGCGGCACTTACGAGCAGTACTTC
CDR3: CASSSQGSGTYEQYF

J: TRBJ2-5
V: TRBV18
D: -
size: -
DNA: TGTGCCAGCTCACCCAGACTAGGACAGGAAGAGACCCAGTACTTC
CDR3: CASSPRLGQEETQYF

J: TRBJ1-6
V: TRBV7-9
D: -
size: -
DNA: TGTGCCAGCAGCCTACAGGAATGGAATTCACCCCTCCACTTT
CDR3: CASSLQEWNSPLHF

J: TRBJ2-5
V: TRBV28
D: TRBD2
size: -
DNA: TGTGCCAGCAGCATCCTAGCGGGAGGGGGGGAGACCCAGTACTTC
CDR3: CASSILAGGGETQYF

J: TRBJ1-2
V: TRBV15
D: -
size: -
DNA: TGTGCCACCAGCAGAGGGGGGTACAACTATGGCTACACCTTC
CDR3: CATSRGGYNYGYTF

J: TRBJ1-3
V: TRBV25-1
D: TRBD1
size: -
DNA: TGTGCCAGCAGTGGCCAACGTCGGGACAGCGGAAACACCATATATTTT
CDR3: CASSGQRRDSGNTIYF

J: TRBJ1-1
V: TRBV5-1
D: -
size: -
DNA: TGCGCCAGCAGAATCTCGGGACCAAACACTGAAGCTTTCTTT
CDR3: CASRISGPNTEAFF

J: TRBJ2-5
V: TRBV29-1
D: TRBD1
size: -
DNA: TGCAGCGGGAACAGGGGGTCGGAGACCCAGTACTTC
CDR3: CSGNRGSETQYF

J: TRBJ1-2
V: TRBV18
D: -
size: -
DNA: TGTGCCAGCTCACCAACAGGTCGGGGTAATGGCTACACCTTC
CDR3: CASSPTGRGNGYTF

J: TRBJ2-1
V: TRBV5-1
D: TRBD1
size: -
DNA: TGCGCCAGCAGCGCGGGACAGGAGTACAATGAGCAGTTCTTC
CDR3: CASSAGQEYNEQFF

J: TRBJ1-1
V: TRBV11-3
D: -
size: -
DNA: TGTGCCAGCAGTAAAACAGGGAACACTGAAGCTTTCTTT
CDR3: CASSKTGNTEAFF

J: TRBJ1-5
V: TRBV4-1
D: TRBD1
size: -
DNA: TGCGCCAGCAGCCCCGAGGGACAGGGTCATCAGCCCCAGCATTTT
CDR3: CASSPEGQGHQPQHF

J: TRBJ1-2
V: TRBV5-4
D: -
size: -
DNA: TGTGCCGGGGGGGTACCGCCGACGGATGGCTACACCTTC
CDR3: CAGGVPPTDGYTF

J: TRBJ2-2
V: TRBV18
D: TRBD2
size: -
DNA: TGTGCCAGCTCACCGGGGAGCGGGAGTATCGACACCGGGGAGCTGTTTTTT
CDR3: CASSPGSGSIDTGELFF

J: TRBJ2-7
V: TRBV6-5
D: -
size: -
DNA: TGTGCCAGCAGTTCACGAGGCTACGAGCAGTACTTC
CDR3: CASSSRGYEQYF

J: TRBJ2-2
V: TRBV4-3
D: TRBD1
size: -
DNA: TGCGCCAGCAGCCGGGGCAGGGGACAGAGCACCGGGGAGCTGTTTTTT
CDR3: CASSRGRGQSTGELFF

J: TRBJ1-2
V: TRBV5-4
D: -
size: -
DNA: TGTGCCAGCAGCTTGTTTTATCGGGGAAGTTATGGCTACACCTTC
CDR3: CASSLFYRGSYGYTF